Shown below are 17 T cell receptor beta chains from a single sample sequenced in a study of beta chain features in type 1 diabetes. Expressed TCRB transcripts were sequenced because the isolated RNA had all been reverse transcribed beforehand. Method: immunoSEQ multiplex PCR; TCRdb's copy keeps in-frame clones and lacks some. The table lists approximately 400,000 clones, roughly 16% of them singletons. The specimen sequenced was naive CD4+ T cells from blood. The receptor source for this set is a woman in her late teens or twenties in good health.

This clone occurred a few times. This chain uses TRBV30 with TRBJ1-4, with TRBD1 matching over 7 bases. The CDR3 totals 17 residues. Trimming at V came to 0 bases and at J to 7 bases, leaving 14 bases not matched to a gene. Germline assignment: CDR1 GTSNPN and CDR2 SVGIG (reference sequence). The CDR3 is CAWSVGLGGPQGEKLFF. CDR3 sequence (DNA): TGTGCCTGGAGTGTTGGGTTAGGGGGCCCACAGGGTGAAAAACTGTTTTTT.

The chain has TRBV2 and TRBJ1-1, with D hard to call. The V gene lost 3 bases and the J gene lost 2 bases, with 7 bases spanning the gap. Germline assignment: CDR1 SNHLY and CDR2 FYNNEI. The CDR3 is made up of 13 amino acids. The CDR3 bases are TGTGCCAGCAGTGAGAACACCAACACTGAAGCTTTCTTT. It is translated as CASSENTNTEAFF.

In this sample, this clone turned up a few times. The chain combines TRBV9 with TRBJ2-3; 7 bases line up with TRBD1. V shed 4 bases, J shed 1 base, and the junction held 9 bases outside the gene matches. The CDR3 consists of 16 residues. Germline lookup yields CDR1 SGDLS and CDR2 YYNGEE. The CDR3 nucleotides are TGTGCCAGCAGCTCGCGACAGGGCGAACGCACAGATACGCAGTATTTT. Amino acid sequence: CASSSRQGERTDTQYF.

The chain carries TRBV28 and TRBJ1-2; no clear D gene. CDR3 size: 13 residues. Deletions cut 5 bases from V and 4 bases from J, with 11 bases between. Germline V gives CDR1 MDHEN, CDR2 SYDVKM. The CDR3 region has the DNA TGTGCCAGCAGTCTACAGAGACCCTATGGCTACACCTTC. This translates into CASSLQRPYGYTF.

The rearrangement links TRBV18 to TRBJ2-7, with D hard to call. The germline CDR1 and CDR2 sequences are KGHSH and LQKENI. This CDR3 spans 15 amino acids. The ends were cut back, 6 bases at V and 0 bases at J, with 15 bases in the middle. CDR3 nucleotide sequence: TGTGCCAGCTCCCCGATTACAATTAACTCCTACGAGCAGTACTTC. Translated, it gives CASSPITINSYEQYF.

In its sample, this clone was seen a few times. The chain uses TRBV4-3 and TRBJ2-5; 10 nucleotides agree with TRBD1. V lost 0 bases to trimming and J lost 5 bases; unmatched junction nucleotides: 6. This CDR3 is built from 16 residues. The V gene's germline CDR1 is LGHNA and CDR2 YSLEER. The CDR3 DNA reads as TGCGCCAGCAGCCAAGATTGGGGGACAGGGGTGGAGACCCAGTACTTC. Translation gives CASSQDWGTGVETQYF.

This chain connects TRBV5-1 to TRBJ2-5; 10 positions agree with TRBD2. This CDR3 is built from 14 residues. CDR1 and CDR2 from the germline V gene are SGHRS and YFSETQ. V gave up 0 bases and J gave up 4 bases; unmatched junction bases: 0. CDR3 residues: CASSLGLAGETQYF. DNA of the CDR3: TGCGCCAGCAGCTTGGGACTAGCGGGAGAGACCCAGTACTTC.

This chain connects TRBV19 to TRBJ2-1; TRBD2 matches at 8 bases. In germline, CDR1 is LNHDA, CDR2 SQIVND (reference sequence). The CDR3 sequence is 14 residues long. Losses at the gene ends were 5 bases for V and 3 bases for J; bases not matched to a gene: 3. The CDR3 DNA reads TGTGCCAGTAGTCGGACTAGCAGCTACAATGAGCAGTTCTTC. It codes for CASSRTSSYNEQFF.

The chain employs TRBV30 and TRBJ2-5, with 12 bases that match TRBD2. The CDR3 has 15 residues. Per germline, CDR1 GTSNPN and CDR2 SVGIG (reference sequence). Germline trimming cut 8 bases from V and 5 bases from J; bases unmatched to any gene: 12. CDR3 DNA sequence: TGTGCCAGCTCCACCCACACTAGCGGGAGGGAGACCCAGTACTTC. It is translated as CASSTHTSGRETQYF.

The chain recombines TRBV30 with TRBJ1-4, with no clear D. This CDR3 is built from 16 residues. V shed 0 bases and J shed 3 bases, with 14 bases lying between them. Germline CDR1 reads GTSNPN; CDR2 reads SVGIG (reference sequence). The CDR3 bases are TGTGCCTGGAGTGTACCGTGGGCAGCTTCTAATGAAAAACTGTTTTTT. This translates into CAWSVPWAASNEKLFF.

This chain uses TRBV2 with TRBJ2-7, with 8 bases matching TRBD2. The CDR3 runs 14 residues. Germline values: CDR1 SNHLY, CDR2 FYNNEI. With V trimmed by 3 bases and J by 6 bases, 7 bases remained unmatched. The CDR3 loop reads CASSETSVVREQYF. CDR3 bases: TGTGCCAGCAGTGAGACTAGCGTGGTGCGCGAGCAGTACTTC.

This clone was seen more than once but under ten times. The chain links TRBV30 to TRBJ2-7, with TRBD2 as a possible D gene (6 bases). V was cut by 0 bases and J by 5 bases, with 17 bases left in between. This CDR3 is 15 amino acids long. The germline V gene encodes CDR1 GTSNPN and CDR2 SVGIG (reference sequence). The CDR3 nucleotides are TGTGCCTGGAGTGTAAGGGCGGGAAGGATCCACGAGCAGTACTTC. Translated: CAWSVRAGRIHEQYF.

In this sample, this clone turned up a few times. The chain carries TRBV6-6 and TRBJ2-4; 7 nucleotides agree with TRBD2. The length of the CDR3 is 15 residues. Germline V gene data show CDR1 as MNHNY and CDR2 as SVGAGI (reference sequence). With V trimmed by 0 bases and J by 8 bases, 7 bases remained unmatched. CDR3 residues: CASSYSSSGFHIQYF. Written as DNA, the CDR3 is TGTGCCAGCAGTTACTCGAGTAGCGGGTTCCACATTCAGTACTTC.

J is TRBJ1-5 and V is TRBV7-2; the D is unclear. Germline V CDR1 and CDR2: SGHTA, FQGNSA. V was clipped by 3 bases and J by 0 bases, with 9 bases between them. CDR3 length equals 15 residues. CDR3 sequence: CASSLSSVSNQPQHF. DNA of the CDR3: TGTGCCAGCAGCTTGTCTTCTGTTAGCAATCAGCCCCAGCATTTT.

This rearrangement joins TRBV6-5 to TRBJ2-5; TRBD1 might be the D (6 bases). There are 15 residues in the CDR3. The V gene lost 7 bases and the J gene lost 5 bases, with 20 bases spanning the gap. Germline-derived CDR1 and CDR2 are MNHEY and SVGAGI. The CDR3 bases are TGTGCCAGCACCGGTCGGGACACGGGTCATGAGACCCAGTACTTC. It translates to CASTGRDTGHETQYF.

To note about this clone: This could be a read error, since a much larger clone is one nucleotide away. The gene calls are TRBV7-6 and TRBJ2-5; 7 bases are a match to TRBD1. Germline trimming cut 5 bases from V and 4 bases from J; bases unmatched to any gene: 4. Germline V gives CDR1 SGHVS, CDR2 FNYEAQ. The CDR3 has 13 residues. The CDR3 protein is CASSPYRGETQYF. DNA for the CDR3: TGTGCCAGCAGCCCGTACAGGGGAGAGACCCAGTACTTC.

This clone has a single count. This rearrangement joins TRBV7-9 to TRBJ1-2; a possible D gene is TRBD1 (5 bases). The germline gives CDR1 SEHNR, CDR2 FQNEAQ (reference sequence). This CDR3 has 13 amino acids. Trimming shortened V by 3 bases and J by 5 bases, and 10 bases separated the two germline ends. As DNA, the CDR3 is TGTGCCAGCAGCTTGGGGCCCAGATATGGCTACACCTTC. Amino acid sequence: CASSLGPRYGYTF.